Each of the 25 T cell receptor beta chains below was sequenced from the same sample in a study of shared clonotypes between healthy human individuals. Clones were read by immunoSEQ multiplex PCR, and TCRdb kept only the in-frame ones, dropping some. The repertoire consists of some 1 million clones, with under 80% occurring once and the leading ten covering approximately 1.5%. The sequencing input was memory CD4+ T cells sorted from blood. Subset reported: CD45RA-negative fraction. Receptors were obtained from a man between 18 and 29 years old in good health.

In the case of this clone: In the same sample, other DNA sequences code for this CDR3. The chain joins TRBV2 to TRBJ2-2, with 7 bases lining up with TRBD1. V lost 3 bases, J lost 4 bases, and 5 bases stayed unmatched. CDR1 SNHLY and CDR2 FYNNEI come from the germline V gene. The CDR3 has 15 amino acids. Here the CDR3 reads CASSDRTGLTGELFF. CDR3 nucleotide sequence: TGTGCCAGCAGTGACAGGACAGGCCTCACCGGGGAGCTGTTTTTT.

V usage is TRBV10-3 and J usage is TRBJ1-1; D unresolved. CDR1 is ENHRY and CDR2 is SYGVKD in the germline V gene. This CDR3 has 14 amino acids. V lost 1 base and J lost 1, with 7 bases in between. The CDR3 region has the DNA TGTGCCATCAGTGAGTTGGGAGGGAACACTGAAGCTTTCTTT. Its translation is CAISELGGNTEAFF.

V is TRBV25-1 and J is TRBJ1-1; 7 positions agree with TRBD1. Unmatched junction bases numbered 2, after V lost 4 bases and J lost 0 bases. Germline CDR1 is MGHDK and CDR2 is SYGVNS. CDR3 length: 14 residues. The CDR3 DNA sequence: TGTGCCAGCAGTGCCGGGACAGTGAACACTGAAGCTTTCTTT. Encoded protein: CASSAGTVNTEAFF.

Here the CDR3 reads CASSLGAGRGYTF. CDR3 coding DNA: TGTGCCAGCAGCTTAGGAGCAGGAAGGGGCTACACCTTC. This chain joins TRBV7-8 and TRBJ1-2; D is unclear. V lost 1 base and J lost 8, with 11 bases in between. In germline, CDR1 is SGHVS, CDR2 FQNEAQ. The CDR3 covers 13 residues.

This chain connects TRBV6-1 to TRBJ2-7; 13 bases line up with TRBD2. Trimming removed 7 bases from V and 9 bases from J; junction bases left unmatched: 9. CDR3 length: 14 residues. CDR1 is MNHNS and CDR2 is SASEGT in the germline V gene. This CDR3 reads CASTGLAGRHRQYF. The CDR3 nucleotides read TGTGCCAGCACGGGACTAGCGGGAAGGCATAGGCAGTACTTC.

The V call is TRBV5-1, the J call TRBJ1-1; possible D gene TRBD1, 6 bases. The CDR3 consists of 17 residues. With 0 bases removed from V and 1 base from J, the gap between germline ends came to 16 bases. From germline, CDR1 is SGHRS and CDR2 YFSETQ. CDR3: CASSLDRGAVRNTEAFF. DNA for the CDR3: TGCGCCAGCAGCTTGGACCGGGGGGCAGTACGGAACACTGAAGCTTTCTTT.

The CDR3 sequence: CASSPSGTYTEAFF. CDR3 nucleotide sequence: TGTGCCAGCAGCCCCTCAGGCACTTACACTGAAGCTTTCTTT. V and J are TRBV7-9 and TRBJ1-1; D unclear. This CDR3 has 14 residues. Trimming removed 5 bases at V and 3 bases at J, with 13 bases between. CDR1 is SEHNR, CDR2 FQNEAQ, per germline (reference sequence).

The chain joins TRBV11-3 to TRBJ2-1; a possible D gene is TRBD2 (5 bases). The germline V gene encodes CDR1 SGHNT and CDR2 YENEEA. V gave up 1 base and J gave up 6 bases, with 10 bases separating them. The CDR3 loop spans 14 amino acids. CDR3 nucleotide sequence: TGTGCCAGCAGCTTAGGATCGAGCGGCAATGAGCAGTTCTTC. Its protein product is CASSLGSSGNEQFF. The full variable domain, rest sourced from reference TRBV11-3 and TRBJ2-1, is EAGVVQSPRYKIIEKKQPVAFWCNPISGHNTLYWYLQNLGQGPELLIRYENEEAVDDSQLPKDRFSAERLKGVDSTLKIQPAELGDSAVYLCASSLGSSGNEQFFGPGTRLTVL.

There are a few counts of this clone. The CDR3 here is CAWSVRTDYGYTF. The CDR3 DNA is TGTGCCTGGAGTGTAAGGACAGACTATGGCTACACCTTC. The J gene is TRBJ1-2, the V gene TRBV30, with D perhaps matching TRBD1 (6 bases). The CDR3 is 13 residues long. Per germline, CDR1 GTSNPN and CDR2 SVGIG (reference sequence). V gave up 0 bases and J gave up 3 bases, with 8 bases separating them. Full variable domain (rest looked up from reference TRBV30 and TRBJ1-2): SQTIHQWPATLVQPVGSPLSLECTVEGTSNPNLYWYRQAAGRGLQLLFYSVGIGQISSEVPQNLSASRPQDRQFILSSKKLLLSDSGFYLCAWSVRTDYGYTFGSGTRLTVV.

The V gene is TRBV6-1, the J gene TRBJ2-2; no clear D. The CDR3 loop spans 14 amino acids. Germline lookup yields CDR1 MNHNS and CDR2 SASEGT. V dropped 3 bases and J dropped 4 bases, with 9 bases sitting between them. CDR3 sequence reads: CASSDPGRTGELFF. The CDR3 nucleotides are TGTGCCAGCAGTGATCCCGGCCGCACCGGGGAGCTGTTTTTT.

V gene TRBV19 combines with J gene TRBJ1-3; D is unresolved. Trimming removed 5 bases from V and 0 bases from J, with 14 bases in between. This CDR3 contains 16 residues. Germline CDR1 and CDR2: LNHDA and SQIVND (reference sequence). This chain's CDR3 is CASSPFGTFSGNTIYF. As DNA, the CDR3 is TGTGCCAGTAGTCCCTTTGGAACCTTCTCTGGAAACACCATATATTTT.

This chain connects TRBV5-4 to TRBJ2-2; D call uncertain. CDR3 length: 16 residues. Germline lookup yields CDR1 SGHNT and CDR2 YYREEE (reference sequence). V lost 0 bases to trimming and J lost 5 bases, with 14 bases between them. The CDR3 is CASSLVSGKGTGELFF. The DNA of the CDR3 is TGTGCCAGCAGCTTGGTTAGTGGGAAGGGAACCGGGGAGCTGTTTTTT.

The chain combines TRBV18 with TRBJ2-2; D may be TRBD2 (5 bases). The germline V gene has CDR1 KGHSH and CDR2 LQKENI. The CDR3 sequence is 16 residues long. V lost 3 bases, J lost 6 bases, and 17 bases lay in between. CDR3 loop: CASSPSGKMGSGELFF. In nucleotides, the CDR3 is TGTGCCAGCTCACCCTCCGGGAAGATGGGGTCCGGGGAGCTGTTTTTT.

The chain links TRBV19 to TRBJ2-1; no reliable D call. Trimming shortened V by 3 bases and J by 0 bases, and 6 bases separated the two germline ends. Germline lookup yields CDR1 LNHDA and CDR2 SQIVND (reference sequence). This CDR3 comprises 14 residues. CDR3 protein: CASSMASSYNEQFF. The CDR3 nucleotides read TGTGCCAGTAGTATGGCGAGCTCCTACAATGAGCAGTTCTTC.

This CDR3 is CASSTSWGKTEAFF. CDR3 sequence (DNA): TGTGCCAGTAGTACCTCGTGGGGGAAGACTGAAGCTTTCTTT. V gene TRBV19 combines with J gene TRBJ1-1, with D tentatively TRBD1 (5 bases). Germline V gene data show CDR1 as LNHDA and CDR2 as SQIVND (reference sequence). V dropped 4 bases and J dropped 5 bases, with 14 bases sitting between them. This CDR3 has 14 amino acids.

In its sample, this clone was seen once. The chain is built from TRBV28 and TRBJ2-1; 9 bases are shared with TRBD2. Trimming cost V 8 bases and J 4 bases; bases outside gene matches: 6. The CDR3 runs 14 residues. The germline V gene has CDR1 MDHEN and CDR2 SYDVKM. The CDR3: CASESGGPYNEQFF. As DNA, the CDR3 is TGTGCCAGCGAAAGCGGGGGGCCTTACAATGAGCAGTTCTTC.

V gene TRBV6-5 combines with J gene TRBJ1-2; D unresolved. V was shortened by 0 bases and J by 4 bases, with 12 bases between the two germline ends. CDR3 length equals 15 residues. CDR1 and CDR2 from the germline V gene are MNHEY and SVGAGI. CDR3 in amino acids: CASSYSKLGSYGYTF. DNA of the CDR3: TGTGCCAGCAGTTACTCGAAGCTTGGATCCTATGGCTACACCTTC.

The chain has TRBV19 and TRBJ2-7, with D tentatively TRBD1 (5 bases). Trimming removed 2 bases from V and 1 base from J, with 9 bases in between. The CDR3 is made up of 14 amino acids. Germline CDR1 reads LNHDA; CDR2 reads SQIVND (reference sequence). The CDR3 loop is CASSIFDSSYEQYF. CDR3 sequence (DNA): TGTGCCAGTAGTATATTTGACAGTTCCTACGAGCAGTACTTC.

As DNA, the CDR3 is TGTGCCAGTAGTAGCCAAAGGGGGGAAGAATATGGCTACACCTTC. Translation: CASSSQRGEEYGYTF. The chain recombines TRBV19 with TRBJ1-2; possible D gene TRBD1, 6 bases. Trimming took 4 bases from V and 5 from J, leaving 17 bases between them. The CDR3 is 15 amino acids. Germline assignment: CDR1 LNHDA and CDR2 SQIVND (reference sequence).

Regarding this clone: Other DNA sequences in the same sample also yield this CDR3. This chain connects TRBV28 to TRBJ2-2, with D unclear. V was shortened by 3 bases and J by 4 bases, with 3 bases between the two germline ends. CDR3 length: 12 amino acids. Germline assignment: CDR1 MDHEN and CDR2 SYDVKM. As DNA, the CDR3 is TGTGCCAGCAGTTTCAGCACCGGGGAGCTGTTTTTT. Protein: CASSFSTGELFF.

Many counts were recorded for this clone. The germline gene is not matched at one end of the junction; a read error may be the cause. This chain joins TRBV15 and TRBJ1-5, with D perhaps matching TRBD1 (6 bases). This CDR3 spans 13 amino acids. CDR1 and CDR2 (germline): LNHNV, YYDKDF (reference sequence). The DNA of the CDR3 is TGTGCCACCGCGAGGGGGGGCAACCAGCCCCAGCATTTT. Translating it yields CATARGGNQPQHF.

This chain uses TRBV7-9 with TRBJ2-1; 15 bases agree with TRBD2. The CDR3 covers 16 residues. CDR1 and CDR2 (germline): SEHNR, FQNEAQ (reference sequence). Trimming cost V 5 bases and J 6 bases; bases outside gene matches: 5. The CDR3 region is CASSPGLAGGGNEQFF. The CDR3 DNA sequence: TGTGCCAGCAGCCCGGGACTAGCGGGAGGAGGCAATGAGCAGTTCTTC. Supplemented by reference TRBV7-9 and TRBJ2-1, the full variable domain reads DTGVSQNPRHKITKRGQNVTFRCDPISEHNRLYWYRQTLGQGPEFLTYFQNEAQLEKSRLLSDRFSAERPKGSFSTLEIQRTEQGDSAMYLCASSPGLAGGGNEQFFGPGTRLTVL.

This clone was seen only a few times. Other nucleotide sequences in the sample specify the same CDR3. V gene TRBV30 combines with J gene TRBJ2-3, with a weak D call TRBD2 (7 bases). CDR1 is GTSNPN and CDR2 is SVGIG in the germline V gene (reference sequence). The CDR3 totals 15 residues. Trimming stripped 0 bases from V and 3 bases from J, with 13 bases between. CDR3 sequence (DNA): TGTGCCTGGAGTGTTGGGGGAGGGGGTACAGATACGCAGTATTTT. Translated: CAWSVGGGGTDTQYF.

The rearrangement joins TRBV6-1 to TRBJ2-7, with D tentatively TRBD1 or TRBD2 (5 bases each). V was pared by 3 bases and J by 3 bases, with 12 bases between. Germline V lookup: CDR1 MNHNS, CDR2 SASEGT. The CDR3 covers 14 residues. CDR3 sequence reads: CASSDGTGNYEQYF. The CDR3 DNA is TGTGCCAGCAGTGACGGGACGGGGAACTACGAGCAGTACTTC.

The chain recombines TRBV5-5 with TRBJ2-7, with D perhaps TRBD2 (6 bases). Between the trimmed V and J ends, which lost 5 bases and 0 bases, there was a span of 12 bases. This CDR3 spans 14 amino acids. CDR1 and CDR2 (germline): SGHKS, YYEKEE (reference sequence). The CDR3 DNA reads as TGTGCCAGCAGTGACGGGGGATTCTCCTACGAGCAGTACTTC. Protein product: CASSDGGFSYEQYF.